This TCR beta chain was observed in a study of OX40 agonist ivuxolimab in advanced cancers. Some clones are missing from TCRdb's copy, which holds only in-frame ones; the method was immunoSEQ multiplex PCR. Counted here are 66,000 or so clones, under 90% occurring once; the ten biggest clones make up under 0.6%. The receptor's source is an adult with an advanced solid tumor such as melanoma, head and neck, liver or kidney cancer. The sample here was CD4+ or CD8+ T cells sorted from blood, taken in a trial of the OX40 agonist ivuxolimab.

The CDR3 protein is CASRATGTATNEKLFF. Written as DNA, the CDR3 is TGTGCCAGCAGAGCAACCGGGACAGCAACTAATGAAAAACTGTTTTTT. This sequence joins TRBV28 and TRBJ1-4, with 7 bases lining up with TRBD1. The V gene end was trimmed by 6 bases and the J gene end by 0 bases; junction bases not matched to a gene: 7. The germline V gene has CDR1 MDHEN and CDR2 SYDVKM. The CDR3 totals 16 residues.